Listed below are T cell receptor beta chains from one sample, sequenced in a study of response to subunit inactivated influenza vaccine. TCRdb re-called the RT-PCR reads with MiXCR, one entry per CDR3 protein. The sample contains over 400,000 distinct CDR3 sequences, under 15% of which appear only once. Sequenced here: PBMCs from blood, sampled around seven weeks after vaccination. The receptors were gathered from a man in his forties or fifties who received an inactivated influenza vaccine. CDR3s include the opening cysteine and the closing phenylalanine or tryptophan. D genes are given only for firm matches. A row's size may be missing; if present it is once, few, many or a size class.

TRBJ1-2 . TRBV28 . TGTGCCAGCAGGCCACCGGGACGCTTTAACTATGGCTACACCTTC CASRPPGRFNYGYTF
TRBJ2-3 . TRBV3-1 TRBD2 TGTGCCAGCAGCCACGGACTAGCGGGGACGCGGACCACAGATACGCAGTATTTT CASSHGLAGTRTTDTQYF
TRBJ2-2 many TRBV12-3/TRBV12-4 . TGTGCCAGCAGCCCTATTTACACCGGGGAGCTGTTTTTT CASSPIYTGELFF
TRBJ2-7 many TRBV12-3/TRBV12-4 TRBD2 TGTGCCAGCAGCCCGGGACTAGCGGGTCCCTACGAGCAGTACTTC CASSPGLAGPYEQYF
TRBJ2-1 . TRBV6-5 TRBD2 TGTGCCAGCAGTTACTCTATTCTAGCGGGAGCCAATGAGCAGTTCTTC CASSYSILAGANEQFF
TRBJ2-4 . TRBV29-1 . TGCAGCGTTGTGGGGTTATCCAAAAACATTCAGTACTTC CSVVGLSKNIQYF
TRBJ2-7 . TRBV2 TRBD1 TGTGCCAGCAGGTTAGGGACAGCCGGTTCCTACGAGCAGTACTTC CASRLGTAGSYEQYF
TRBJ2-3 few TRBV29-1 . TGCAGCGTTGCAGGCGGTAGCACAGATACGCAGTATTTT CSVAGGSTDTQYF
TRBJ2-1 . TRBV6-1 . TGTGCCAGCAGCCCACCGGGACGCTTGGAGTACGGTGAGCAGTTCTTC CASSPPGRLEYGEQFF
TRBJ1-2 . TRBV10-3 TRBD1 TGTGCCATCAGTGAGGGATACAGGGGAGGTGGCTACACCTTC CAISEGYRGGGYTF
TRBJ2-1 . TRBV24-1 TRBD1 TGTGCCACCAGTGATGAAACGATCGGGACAGGGGGCCTTAATGAGCAGTTCTTC CATSDETIGTGGLNEQFF
TRBJ2-3 . TRBV5-1 TRBD1 TGCGCCAGCAGCCTTGGTGGGACAGGGCGATATACGCAGTATTTT CASSLGGTGRYTQYF
TRBJ1-5 few TRBV20-1 . TGCAGTGCTAGAGATCAAGGAGGAGGGGGTGGTAATCAGCCCCAGCATTTT CSARDQGGGGGNQPQHF
TRBJ2-1 few TRBV6-5 . TGTGCCAGCAGAAAAACCGGGGGAATGCAGTTCTTC CASRKTGGMQFF
TRBJ2-3 many TRBV5-1 . TGCGCCAGCAGCCCTTCAGGACCGGACACAGATACGCAGTATTTT CASSPSGPDTDTQYF
TRBJ2-1 few TRBV2 . TGTGCCAGCATCGTACGGGAGACCCGCTACAATGAGCAGTTCTTC CASIVRETRYNEQFF
TRBJ2-1 few TRBV20-1 . TGCAGTGGGAAACGCTCCTACAATGAGCAGTTCTTC CSGKRSYNEQFF
TRBJ2-2 . TRBV10-3 TRBD2 TGTGCCATCAAGACTAGCGGGCGGAACACCGGGGAGCTGTTTTTT CAIKTSGRNTGELFF
TRBJ2-7 . TRBV14 . TGTGCCAGCAGCCAAGTACAGGGTAGGAACGAGCAGTACTTC CASSQVQGRNEQYF
TRBJ2-1 . TRBV20-1 . TGCAGTGCTAGACCCCTGGCAGGGACGTCCTACAATGAGCAGTTCTTC CSARPLAGTSYNEQFF
TRBJ2-7 . TRBV25-1 TRBD1 TGTGCCACCAGTGAAAGAGGGACAGGGCAATTCTACGAGCAGTACTTC CATSERGTGQFYEQYF
TRBJ2-7 . TRBV12-3/TRBV12-4 TRBD2 TGTGCCAGCAGCCCTTGGACTAGCGGGGGGCCCGGCTCCTACGAGCATTACTTC CASSPWTSGGPGSYEHYF
TRBJ2-1 few TRBV7-3 . TGTGCCAGCAGCGTAATTGGGGCGGTTCTCAATGAGCAGTTCTTC CASSVIGAVLNEQFF
TRBJ2-7 many TRBV10-3 TRBD1 TGTGCCATCAGTGAGCAAATGGCAGGGGGCTACGAGCAGTACTTC CAISEQMAGGYEQYF
TRBJ2-3 . TRBV5-1 TRBD1 TGCGCCAGCAGCTTACAGGGGGCCTTTGCAGATACGCAGTATTTT CASSLQGAFADTQYF
TRBJ2-2 . TRBV12-3/TRBV12-4 TRBD1 TGTGCCAGCACACCGGGACAGGGGAACACCGGGGAGCTGTTTTTT CASTPGQGNTGELFF
TRBJ2-5 . TRBV5-1 . TGCGCCAGCAGGGACAGCCCACAAGAGACCCAGTACTTC CASRDSPQETQYF
TRBJ2-1 few TRBV10-3 TRBD1 TGTGCCATCAGGGGGGACAGGGTAAATGAGCAGTTCTTC CAIRGDRVNEQFF
TRBJ2-1 many TRBV6-5 . TGTGCCAGCAGTTACACACAGGGAGTTAACAATGAGCAGTTCTTC CASSYTQGVNNEQFF
TRBJ2-7 few TRBV4-1 TRBD2 TGCGCCAGCAGCCAAGATCCACTAGCGGGGACAATTACCTACGAGCAGTACTTC CASSQDPLAGTITYEQYF
TRBJ1-2 few TRBV29-1 TRBD1 TGCAGCGTCGGGGACAGGGATGACTATGGCTACACCTTC CSVGDRDDYGYTF
TRBJ2-1 . TRBV7-9 . TGTGCCAGCACCCTTAGTTCTAGCGACAATGAGCAGTTCTTC CASTLSSSDNEQFF
TRBJ1-4 . TRBV6-2/TRBV6-3 . TGTGCCAGCAGTTACCCGGGGGGCGATGAAAAACTGTTTTTT CASSYPGGDEKLFF
TRBJ2-3 few TRBV10-3 TRBD2 TGTGCCATCAGTGAGTCGGGGGAGGGCCCAGATACGCAGTATTTT CAISESGEGPDTQYF
TRBJ2-1 few TRBV10-3 TRBD2 TGTGCCATCAGTCAACTAGCGGCAGGGTCGTACAATGAGCAGTTCTTC CAISQLAAGSYNEQFF
TRBJ2-2 few TRBV5-4 . TGTGCCAGCAGCTCCAGGGCGGGGCGAAACACCGGGGAGCTGTTTTTT CASSSRAGRNTGELFF